The T cell receptor (beta chain) under discussion was sequenced for a study of T cells after yellow fever vaccination. Findings and caveats of the study: A faster peak, day 5 versus 15, was reached by the weaker secondary response. A limited proportion of clonotypes was detected within both the CD4 and CD8 compartments. Booster samples showed a return of most primary-vaccination clones (roughly 96% CD4, about 87% CD8). High-abundance clonotypes from the bulk population could contaminate FACS-sorted repertoires.

The CDR3 covers 15 residues. Germline V gene sequence: CDR1 SGHDT, CDR2 YYEEEE. Trimming took off 0 bases at V and 5 bases at J, with 11 bases between the two ends. As concerns this clonotype: No antigen is known for it.

TCRdb fed the 5' RACE reads into MiXCR, producing one record per CDR3 protein. This repertoire shows some 110,000 distinct CDR3 sequences, 7.5% to 9.5% found once; its top ten account for 25%. This TCR was recovered from a man aged 30 to 45 who received the YFV17D yellow fever vaccine. The chain has TRBV5-6 and TRBJ2-2; no reliable D call. Sequences were derived from CD8+ T cells sorted from PBMCs, sampled 45 days after the yellow fever booster vaccination. The CDR3 coding sequence is TGTGCCAGCAGCTTGGCCCTAGGTGGTACCGGGGAGCTGTTTTTT. Amino acid sequence: CASSLALGGTGELFF.